One sample yielded the 32 T cell receptor beta chains listed below, sequenced in a study of T cell repertoires in cytomegalovirus infection. Each CDR3 protein gets one entry after TCRdb re-called the reads with MiXCR. The table includes about 97,000 distinct CDR3 sequences, more than 15% detected once. Sequencing input: PBMCs. Source of these receptors: a human donor in good health (CMV status not recorded). Some clones in this sample may be carry-over from other donors' samples.

This clonotype has only a few counts. The rearrangement joins TRBV29-1 to TRBJ1-1; D uncertain. Germline CDR1 reads SQVTM; CDR2 reads ANQGSEA. Trimming pared 5 bases from V and 1 base from J, leaving 5 bases between. The CDR3 has 11 residues. The CDR3 loop reads CSVKTNTEAFF. For the CDR3, the DNA is TGCAGCGTTAAAACGAACACTGAAGCTTTCTTT.

J is TRBJ2-5 and V is TRBV11-1; D is possibly TRBD2 (6 bases). The CDR3 is made up of 14 amino acids. Deletions cut 5 bases from V and 5 bases from J, with 15 bases between. Looked up from germline, CDR1 is SGHAT and CDR2 is FQDESV (reference sequence). Written as DNA, the CDR3 is TGTGCCAGCAGCCTCAGACTAGGCGGGGAGACCCAGTACTTC. Amino acids: CASSLRLGGETQYF.

The chain combines TRBV20-1 with TRBJ1-6; 7 bases are a match to TRBD1. V dropped 0 bases and J dropped 3; count of bases not matched to a gene: 8. The CDR3 has 17 amino acids. Germline loops: CDR1 DFQATT, CDR2 SNEGSKA (reference sequence). The CDR3 DNA is TGCAGTGCTAGAGACCTAGGGGGCCCTAGCTATAATTCACCCCTCCACTTT. Protein product: CSARDLGGPSYNSPLHF.

The genes are TRBV9 and TRBJ2-7, with 7 bases identical to TRBD2. The germline gives CDR1 SGDLS, CDR2 YYNGEE. The CDR3 spans 15 residues. The V gene end was trimmed by 4 bases and the J gene end by 3 bases; junction bases not matched to a gene: 10. CDR3 bases: TGTGCCAGCAGCCCCAGGGAGGGGAACTACTACGAGCAGTACTTC. Protein product: CASSPREGNYYEQYF.

On this clonotype: A read error may explain this, as a much larger clone is one base away. The chain links TRBV12-3 or TRBV12-4 to TRBJ2-3; D is perhaps TRBD2 (6 bases). The CDR3 is 14 residues long. CDR3 residues: CAGSLRLGGDTQYF. CDR3 nucleotide sequence: TGTGCCGGCAGTTTGAGACTAGGTGGGGATACGCAGTATTTT.

The chain links TRBV20-1 to TRBJ1-6, with unresolved D. Trimming stripped 6 bases from V and 9 bases from J, with 15 bases between. The CDR3 runs to 13 residues. The germline CDR1 and CDR2 sequences are DFQATT and SNEGSKA (reference sequence). The CDR3 loop is CSAMTPPISPLHF. DNA for the CDR3: TGCAGTGCAATGACACCACCCATTTCACCCCTCCACTTT.

The chain links TRBV5-5 to TRBJ2-7; 10 nucleotides agree with TRBD1. CDR3 length: 14 residues. With V trimmed by 0 bases and J by 4 bases, 1 base remained unmatched. Germline CDR1 SGHKS, CDR2 YYEKEE (reference sequence). The CDR3 bases are TGTGCCAGCAGCTTGGGGACAGGGGGTTACGAGCAGTACTTC. It encodes CASSLGTGGYEQYF. Full variable domain (remainder filled in from reference TRBV5-5 and TRBJ2-7): DAGVTQSPTHLIKTRGQQVTLRCSPISGHKSVSWYQQVLGQGPQFIFQYYEKEERGRGNFPDRFSARQFPNYSSELNVNALLLGDSALYLCASSLGTGGYEQYFGPGTRLTVT.

CDR3 nucleotides: TGTGCCAGCAGCTTGGCGGAGACTAGGGATGAGCAGTTCTTC. Translating it yields CASSLAETRDEQFF. This sequence joins TRBV5-4 and TRBJ2-1; D may be TRBD2 (6 bases). Germline V gene lookup returns CDR1 SGHNT and CDR2 YYREEE (reference sequence). V was cut by 0 bases and J by 8 bases, with 12 bases left in between. This CDR3 comprises 14 residues.

This clonotype showed up just a few times. The chain has TRBV4-2 and TRBJ1-2; no clear D. V shed 1 base and J shed 10 bases, with 10 bases lying between them. The CDR3 is 12 residues long. CDR1 is LGHNA and CDR2 is YNFKEQ in the germline V gene. The chain's CDR3 is CASSQGGGDYTF. CDR3 bases: TGTGCCAGCAGCCAAGGAGGAGGAGACTACACCTTC.

In regard to this clonotype: A much larger clone lies a single base off, so this may be a read error. The V gene is TRBV2, the J gene TRBJ2-2, with D possibly being TRBD1 (5 bases). In germline, CDR1 is SNHLY, CDR2 FYNNEI. This CDR3 contains 14 residues. The CDR3, as DNA: TGTGCCAGCAGTGAGCAGGGCCTCACCGCGGAGCTGTTTTTT. Amino acids: CASSEQGLTAELFF.

This clonotype was recorded at least ten times. The V gene is TRBV7-2, the J gene TRBJ1-6; TRBD1 might be the D (6 bases). The length of the CDR3 is 15 residues. With 1 base removed from V and 7 bases from J, the gap between germline ends came to 11 bases. Germline CDR1 is SGHTA and CDR2 is FQGNSA. The CDR3 loop is CASSLGPGQNSPLHF. In nucleotides, the CDR3 is TGTGCCAGCAGCTTAGGACCGGGACAAAATTCACCCCTCCACTTT.

The rearrangement joins TRBV5-5 to TRBJ1-5; D call uncertain. Between the trimmed V and J ends, which lost 0 bases and 7 bases, there was a span of 8 bases. The CDR3 runs to 13 residues. Per the germline V gene, CDR1 is SGHKS and CDR2 is YYEKEE (reference sequence). In DNA, the CDR3 is TGTGCCAGCAGCTTGGATATGCCACAGCCCCAGCATTTT. Translating it yields CASSLDMPQPQHF.

This clonotype was counted at least ten times. The chain employs TRBV7-2 and TRBJ2-3; 11 nucleotides align to TRBD2. V lost 0 bases, J lost 8 bases, and 10 bases stayed unmatched. The germline V gene has CDR1 SGHTA and CDR2 FQGNSA. The CDR3 runs to 17 residues. CDR3 sequence reads: CASSLAPPLAGGGTQYF. The CDR3 nucleotides read TGTGCCAGCAGCTTAGCCCCCCCCCTAGCGGGGGGTGGTACGCAGTATTTT.

This clonotype has only a few counts. The V call is TRBV28, the J call TRBJ1-2; D is possibly TRBD1 (6 bases). This CDR3 comprises 16 residues. Germline values: CDR1 MDHEN, CDR2 SYDVKM. Trimming left V 7 bases short and J 4 bases short, with 22 bases between. CDR3 residues: CASNPLTGGRGYGYTF. In nucleotides, the CDR3 is TGTGCCAGCAACCCCTTAACCGGGGGGCGCGGCTATGGCTACACCTTC.

This clonotype was counted a few times. The chain combines TRBV7-9 with TRBJ2-4; 13 bases align to TRBD2. Looked up from germline, CDR1 is SEHNR and CDR2 is FQNEAQ (reference sequence). This CDR3 region has 14 residues. V gave up 5 bases and J gave up 7 bases; unmatched junction bases: 2. CDR3 coding DNA: TGTGCCAGCAGCCCGGGACTAGCGGGGAACATTCAGTACTTC. Protein sequence: CASSPGLAGNIQYF.

Ten or more counts support this clonotype. V is TRBV7-2 and J is TRBJ2-1; D not certain. This CDR3 is 14 amino acids long. CDR1 and CDR2 from the germline V gene are SGHTA and FQGNSA. V lost 1 base to trimming and J lost 3 bases, with 7 bases between them. The CDR3 protein is CASSLEAYYNEQFF. In nucleotides, the CDR3 is TGTGCCAGCAGCTTAGAGGCCTACTACAATGAGCAGTTCTTC.

Points on this clonotype: At one of its ends the junction is not consistent with the germline gene, which may arise from a read error. This chain joins TRBV12-3 or TRBV12-4 and TRBJ1-2; D uncertain. The CDR3 runs to 12 residues. The CDR3 bases are TGTGCCAGCAGTCTGGGTGGGGAGGGCTGCACCTTC. It is translated as CASSLGGEGCTF.

This clonotype has a handful of counts. The genes are TRBV10-3 and TRBJ1-2; no clear D. Germline CDR1 is ENHRY and CDR2 is SYGVKD. V was pared by 6 bases and J by 14 bases, with 16 bases between. This CDR3 has 11 amino acids. This CDR3 is CAIRREGEATF. The CDR3 nucleotides read TGTGCCATCAGAAGAGAGGGAGAGGCGACCTTC.

The table lists this clonotype with many counts. The chain has TRBV7-2 and TRBJ2-5; tentatively, D is TRBD1 (6 bases). The V and J ends lost 0 bases and 12 bases respectively, with 8 bases between them. Germline V lookup: CDR1 SGHTA, CDR2 FQGNSA. The CDR3 is made up of 11 amino acids. The CDR3, as DNA: TGTGCCAGCAGCTTAGCGGGACATAAGTACTTC. This codes for CASSLAGHKYF.

The chain links TRBV7-6 to TRBJ1-5; 10 bases are shared with TRBD1. V lost 5 bases, J lost 8 bases, and 18 bases stayed unmatched. Germline lookup yields CDR1 SGHVS and CDR2 FNYEAQ. The CDR3 loop spans 18 amino acids. This chain's CDR3 is CASSPGAGTGVGREPQHF. CDR3 in DNA: TGTGCCAGCAGCCCTGGAGCCGGGACAGGGGTTGGGAGAGAGCCCCAGCATTTT.

This clonotype was seen ten or more times. This chain joins TRBV7-2 and TRBJ2-7; D not certain. V was trimmed by 4 bases and J by 2 bases, leaving 12 bases between them. Looked up from germline, CDR1 is SGHTA and CDR2 is FQGNSA. The CDR3 consists of 14 residues. The DNA of the CDR3 is TGTGCCAGCAGCTCCCGGCGCCCGCCCTACGAGCAGTACTTC. Protein: CASSSRRPPYEQYF.

This clonotype was observed at least ten times. V usage is TRBV12-5 and J usage is TRBJ2-1; no reliable D call. The CDR3 is 14 amino acids. Per the germline V gene, CDR1 is LGHNT and CDR2 is FRNRAP. Trimming pared 1 base from V and 3 bases from J, leaving 7 bases between. The CDR3 bases are TGTGCTAGTGGTTTGGAATCAGGCTACAATGAGCAGTTCTTC. Amino acid sequence: CASGLESGYNEQFF.

This clonotype was seen at least ten times. The chain employs TRBV15 and TRBJ2-1; D perhaps matches TRBD1 (6 bases). Trimming removed 0 bases from V and 5 bases from J, with 11 bases in between. This CDR3 is 15 amino acids long. Germline V CDR1 and CDR2: LNHNV, YYDKDF (reference sequence). The CDR3 DNA sequence: TGTGCCACCAGCAGAGAGGGGGCTGGAGACAATGAGCAGTTCTTC. It encodes CATSREGAGDNEQFF.

Turning to this clonotype: A junction boundary mismatches the germline segment, possibly from a read error. V usage is TRBV2 and J usage is TRBJ1-1; TRBD1 matches at 7 bases. The CDR3 totals 14 residues. Germline CDR1 is SNHLY and CDR2 is FYNNEI. For the CDR3, the DNA is TGTGCCAGCACTGAAGGGGGCGGGGATCAAGAAGCTTTCTTT. Amino acids: CASTEGGGDQEAFF.

The chain employs TRBV28 and TRBJ2-6; D perhaps matches TRBD2 (6 bases). V was shortened by 0 bases and J by 2 bases, with 14 bases between the two germline ends. The CDR3 sequence is 18 residues long. CDR1 is MDHEN and CDR2 is SYDVKM in the germline V gene. The CDR3 sequence: CASSLWGGFGAGANVLTF. The CDR3 coding sequence is TGTGCCAGCAGTTTATGGGGGGGATTTGGCGCTGGGGCCAACGTCCTGACTTTC.

The gene calls are TRBV7-2 and TRBJ2-3; possibly TRBD2 for D (6 bases). Germline CDR1 is SGHTA and CDR2 is FQGNSA. This CDR3 comprises 15 residues. V was clipped by 9 bases and J by 2 bases, with 18 bases between them. CDR3 residues: CARSPGVAATDTQYF. The CDR3 DNA reads as TGTGCCAGAAGCCCTGGAGTAGCGGCCACAGATACGCAGTATTTT.

This clonotype appeared many times. The chain joins TRBV7-2 to TRBJ2-5; 10 nucleotides match TRBD2. The CDR3 runs 19 residues. The germline CDR1 and CDR2 sequences are SGHTA and FQGNSA. Trimming took 7 bases from V and 1 from J; bases not matched to a gene: 18. This CDR3 is CASNVWFGTSDLFQETQYF. DNA for the CDR3: TGTGCCAGCAACGTTTGGTTCGGGACTAGCGACTTATTCCAAGAGACCCAGTACTTC.

V and J are TRBV7-9 and TRBJ2-7; weak D call: TRBD2 (5 bases). V gave up 2 bases and J gave up 7 bases, with 18 bases separating them. CDR3 length: 15 residues. Germline V CDR1 and CDR2: SEHNR, FQNEAQ (reference sequence). DNA for the CDR3: TGTGCCAGCAGCTTAAGTAGCGTGTATAAGGGAGAGCAGTACTTC. It codes for CASSLSSVYKGEQYF. Combining the CDR3 with reference TRBV7-9 and TRBJ2-7 gives the whole variable domain DTGVSQNPRHKITKRGQNVTFRCDPISEHNRLYWYRQTLGQGPEFLTYFQNEAQLEKSRLLSDRFSAERPKGSFSTLEIQRTEQGDSAMYLCASSLSSVYKGEQYFGPGTRLTVT.

The chain recombines TRBV28 with TRBJ1-1, with D uncertain. V gave up 6 bases and J gave up 2 bases, with 4 bases separating them. The CDR3 is 11 amino acids. Germline CDR1 reads MDHEN; CDR2 reads SYDVKM. The CDR3 bases are TGTGCCAGCAGGAAAAACACTGAAGCTTTCTTT. This gives the protein CASRKNTEAFF. Full variable domain (missing parts from reference TRBV28 and TRBJ1-1): DVKVTQSSRYLVKRTGEKVFLECVQDMDHENMFWYRQDPGLGLRLIYFSYDVKMKEKGDIPEGYSVSREKKERFSLILESASTNQTSMYLCASRKNTEAFFGQGTRLTVV.

The J gene is TRBJ1-6, the V gene TRBV11-2; tentatively, D is TRBD1 (6 bases). This CDR3 contains 15 residues. Germline V gene sequence: CDR1 SGHAT, CDR2 FQNNGV. With 5 bases removed from V and 6 bases from J, the gap between germline ends came to 14 bases. The CDR3 loop is CASSRTGTSNSPLHF. CDR3 bases: TGTGCCAGCAGCCGGACCGGGACAAGTAATTCACCCCTCCACTTT.

This chain joins TRBV5-4 and TRBJ1-1, with D perhaps TRBD1 (5 bases). Trimming pared 0 bases from V and 3 bases from J, leaving 12 bases between. This CDR3 has 15 amino acids. Germline V gives CDR1 SGHNT, CDR2 YYREEE (reference sequence). CDR3 sequence reads: CASSLEAGPHTEAFF. In nucleotides, the CDR3 is TGTGCCAGCAGCTTGGAAGCAGGGCCGCACACTGAAGCTTTCTTT.

This clonotype was counted many times. The rearrangement links TRBV7-2 to TRBJ1-2, with D possibly being TRBD1 (5 bases). Trimming removed 0 bases at V and 4 bases at J, with 9 bases between. Germline V gene lookup returns CDR1 SGHTA and CDR2 FQGNSA. This CDR3 has 14 residues. The CDR3 DNA reads as TGTGCCAGCAGCTTAGCACGGGGCCCCTATGGCTACACCTTC. Translation: CASSLARGPYGYTF.